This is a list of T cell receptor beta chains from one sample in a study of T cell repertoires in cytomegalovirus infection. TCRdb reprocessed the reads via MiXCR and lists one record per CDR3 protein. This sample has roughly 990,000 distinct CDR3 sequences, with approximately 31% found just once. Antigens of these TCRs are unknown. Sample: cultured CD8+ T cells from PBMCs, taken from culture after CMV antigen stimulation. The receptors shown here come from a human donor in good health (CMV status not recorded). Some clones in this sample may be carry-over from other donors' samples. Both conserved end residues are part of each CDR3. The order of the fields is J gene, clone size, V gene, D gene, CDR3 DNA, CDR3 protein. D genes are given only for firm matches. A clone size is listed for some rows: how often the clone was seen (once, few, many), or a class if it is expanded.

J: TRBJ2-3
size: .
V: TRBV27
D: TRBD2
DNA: TGTGCCAGCAGTTTAGCGAGCGGGGGGAACACAGATACGCAGTATTTT
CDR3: CASSLASGGNTDTQYF

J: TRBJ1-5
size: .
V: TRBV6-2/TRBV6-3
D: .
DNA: TGTGCCAGCAACCCGGGCCCCGATCAGCCCCAACATTTT
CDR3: CASNPGPDQPQHF

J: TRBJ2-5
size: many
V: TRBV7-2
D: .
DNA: TGTGCCAGCAGCTTATTACGGGGGACAACACACCGGGAGACCCAGTACTTC
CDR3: CASSLLRGTTHRETQYF

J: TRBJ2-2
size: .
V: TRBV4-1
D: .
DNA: TGCGCCAGCAGCCAAGACCGGGTGGGCACCGGGGGGCTGTTTTTT
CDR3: CASSQDRVGTGGLFF

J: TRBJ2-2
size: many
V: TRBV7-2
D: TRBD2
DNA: TGTGCCAGCAGCTTAGATAAGCTAGCGGGCGACACCGGGGAGCTGTTTTTT
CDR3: CASSLDKLAGDTGELFF

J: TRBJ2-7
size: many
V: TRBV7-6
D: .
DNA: TGTGCCAGCAGCCCCTCGGATAACGAGCAGTACTTC
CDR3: CASSPSDNEQYF

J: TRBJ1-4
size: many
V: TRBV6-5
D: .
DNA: TGTGCCAGCAGTTACTCCGGGGGGGAAAAACTGTTTTTT
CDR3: CASSYSGGEKLFF

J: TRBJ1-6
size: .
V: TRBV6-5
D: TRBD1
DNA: TGTGCCAGCAGTTACTCGACACGGGACAGGGGGCAGAAATCACCCCTCCACTTT
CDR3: CASSYSTRDRGQKSPLHF

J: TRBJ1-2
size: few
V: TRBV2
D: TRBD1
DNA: TGTGCCAGCCTGACAGGGGAGCAGGGCTACACCTTC
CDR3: CASLTGEQGYTF

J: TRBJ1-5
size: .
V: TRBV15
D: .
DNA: TGTGCCACCAGCAGAGATCGCGGGGGGGGTCAGCCCCAGCATTTT
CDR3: CATSRDRGGGQPQHF

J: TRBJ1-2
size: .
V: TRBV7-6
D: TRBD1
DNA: TGTGCCAACAGTATAGGGACAGGGGAACGCGGCTACACCTTC
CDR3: CANSIGTGERGYTF

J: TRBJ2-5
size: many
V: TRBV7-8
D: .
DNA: TGTGCCAGCAGCTTTCGACCGGGGCTGGGAAAGACCCAGTACTTC
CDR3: CASSFRPGLGKTQYF

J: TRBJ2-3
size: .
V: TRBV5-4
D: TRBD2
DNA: TGTGCCAGCAGCTTTAAGCGGGAGTTGCGCACAGATACGCAGTATTTT
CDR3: CASSFKRELRTDTQYF

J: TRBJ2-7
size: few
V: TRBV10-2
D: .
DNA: TGCGCCAGCAGTGGGGGCGCCGGCATCTACGAGCAGTACTTC
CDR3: CASSGGAGIYEQYF

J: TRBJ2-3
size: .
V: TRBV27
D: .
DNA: TGTGCCAGCAGTTTAAATCTGATGACTAGCACAGATACGCAGTATTTT
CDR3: CASSLNLMTSTDTQYF

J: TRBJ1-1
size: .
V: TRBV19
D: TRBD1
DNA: TGTGCCACCTCGAATAGCGGGACAGGGCGGAAAAGTACTGAAGCTTTCTTT
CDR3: CATSNSGTGRKSTEAFF

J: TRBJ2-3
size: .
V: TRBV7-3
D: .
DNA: TGTGCCAGCAGCTTAATCAGGAAGCGGAACACAGATACGCAGTATTTT
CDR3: CASSLIRKRNTDTQYF

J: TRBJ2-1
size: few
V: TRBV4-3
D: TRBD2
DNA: TGCGCCAGCAGCCAAGAGAGGGGCCTAGCGGGGGCGGAGCAGTTCTTC
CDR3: CASSQERGLAGAEQFF

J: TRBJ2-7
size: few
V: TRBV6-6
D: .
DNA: TGTGCCAGCAGTTTGTCCCAGACCTACGAGCAGTACTTC
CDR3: CASSLSQTYEQYF

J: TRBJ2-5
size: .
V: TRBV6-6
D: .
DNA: TGTGCCAGCAGTTACTCAACGGGGGGCCCTGAGACCCAGTACTTC
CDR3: CASSYSTGGPETQYF

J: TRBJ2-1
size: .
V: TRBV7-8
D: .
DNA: TGTGCCAGCGGCTTACAGGGAAATGAGCAGTTCTTC
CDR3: CASGLQGNEQFF

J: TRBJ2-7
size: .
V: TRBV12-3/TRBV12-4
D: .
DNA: TGTGCCAGCAGCCGGCGTCCCTACGAGCAGTACTTC
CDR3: CASSRRPYEQYF

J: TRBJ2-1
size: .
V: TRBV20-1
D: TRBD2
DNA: TGCAGCCTTAGCGGGGGGACAACCTACAATGAGCAGTTCTTC
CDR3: CSLSGGTTYNEQFF

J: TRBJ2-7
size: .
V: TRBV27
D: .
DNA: TGTGCCAGCAGTTTAGGAGGGGTTAGCCACGAGCAGTACTTC
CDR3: CASSLGGVSHEQYF

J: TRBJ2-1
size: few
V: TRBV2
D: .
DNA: TGTGCCAGCAGTGAAACGGGGGGCACTTACAATGAGCAGTTCTTC
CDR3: CASSETGGTYNEQFF

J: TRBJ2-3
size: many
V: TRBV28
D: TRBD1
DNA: TGTGCCAGCAGTCCGGACAGGGCCACAGATACGCAGTATTTT
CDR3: CASSPDRATDTQYF

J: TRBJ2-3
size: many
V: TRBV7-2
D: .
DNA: TGTGCCAGCAGCTTTCCCACCGAACAGGTAGCCTCCGCCCCGGCCCTCACAGATACGCAGTATTTT
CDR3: CASSFPTEQVASAPALTDTQYF

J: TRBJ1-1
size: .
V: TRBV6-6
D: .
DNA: TGTGCCAGCAGTTACCTGGACCCAACTGGCGGAGCTTTCTTT
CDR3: CASSYLDPTGGAFF

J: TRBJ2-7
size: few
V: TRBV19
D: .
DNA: TGTGCCAGTAGTATCTCGATAGAATCCTACGAGCAGTACTTC
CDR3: CASSISIESYEQYF

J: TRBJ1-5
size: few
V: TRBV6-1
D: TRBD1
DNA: TGTGCCAGCAGTCCCATGACAGGGAGGTATAGCAATCAGCCCCAGCATTTT
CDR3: CASSPMTGRYSNQPQHF

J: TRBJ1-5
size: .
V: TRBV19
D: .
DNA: TGTGCCAGTAGGTCCGCCTATAGCAATCAGCCCCAGCATTTT
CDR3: CASRSAYSNQPQHF

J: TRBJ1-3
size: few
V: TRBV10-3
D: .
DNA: TGTGCCATCAGTTATCGGCTCCAGACTGGAAACACCATATATTTT
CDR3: CAISYRLQTGNTIYF

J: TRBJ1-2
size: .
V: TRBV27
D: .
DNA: TGTGCCAGCAGTTGGAGCGCCCGGGCTAATGGCTACACCTTC
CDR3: CASSWSARANGYTF

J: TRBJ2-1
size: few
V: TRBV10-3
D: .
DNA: TGTGCCATCAGTGAGTCGGAAGGGAAGGACTACAATGAGCAGTTCTTC
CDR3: CAISESEGKDYNEQFF

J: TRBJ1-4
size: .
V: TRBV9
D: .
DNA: TGTGCCAGCAGCCCTCGGGGGCAGGACGAAAAACTGTTTTTT
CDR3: CASSPRGQDEKLFF

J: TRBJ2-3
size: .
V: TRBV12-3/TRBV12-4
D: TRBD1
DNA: TGTGCCAGCACCCCCACAGGGGGCTTCACAGATACGCAGTATTTT
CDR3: CASTPTGGFTDTQYF

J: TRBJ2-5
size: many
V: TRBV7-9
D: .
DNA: TGTGCCAGCAGCCACCTAAGGACAGCCGGAACCGAACAAGAGACCCAGTACTTC
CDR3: CASSHLRTAGTEQETQYF

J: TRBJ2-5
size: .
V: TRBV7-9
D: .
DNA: TGTGCCAGCAGCTTAACGGATCAGGGAGAAGAGACCCAGTACTTC
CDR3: CASSLTDQGEETQYF

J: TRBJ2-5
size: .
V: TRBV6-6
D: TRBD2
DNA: TGTGCCAGCACCTCGGGAGGGACACTTAGTCACTTC
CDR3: CASTSGGTLSHF

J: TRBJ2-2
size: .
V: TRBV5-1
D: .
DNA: TGCGCCAGCAGCTTTTCCTTCCGGGGCGCGAACACCGGGGAGCTGTTTTTT
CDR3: CASSFSFRGANTGELFF

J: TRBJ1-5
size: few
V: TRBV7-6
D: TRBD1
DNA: TGTGCCAGCAGTGCGGACAGGGTCAATCAGCCCCAGCATTTT
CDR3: CASSADRVNQPQHF

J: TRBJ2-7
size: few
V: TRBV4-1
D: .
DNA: TGCGCCAGCAGCCAAGAGGGACCCTACGAGCAGTACTTC
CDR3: CASSQEGPYEQYF

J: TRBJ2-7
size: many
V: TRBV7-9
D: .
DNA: TGTGCCAGCAGCCCACCAGGTTACGAGCAGTACTTC
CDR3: CASSPPGYEQYF

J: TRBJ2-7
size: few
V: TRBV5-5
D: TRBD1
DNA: TGTGCCAGCAGCCTGTCACAGGGGCCGTACGAGCAGTACTTC
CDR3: CASSLSQGPYEQYF

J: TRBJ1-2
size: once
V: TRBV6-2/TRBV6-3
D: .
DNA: TGTGCCAGCATCCACGGCAGGGAGGACTATGGCTACACCTTC
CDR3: CASIHGREDYGYTF

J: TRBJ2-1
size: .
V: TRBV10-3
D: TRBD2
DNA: TGTGCCATCAGCATAACCGGGACTAGCGGGGGGAATGAGCAGTTCTTC
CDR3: CAISITGTSGGNEQFF

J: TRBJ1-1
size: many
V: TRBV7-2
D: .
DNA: TGTGCCAGCAGCTTAGCCGGGAATTTACGAGAAGCTTTCTTT
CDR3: CASSLAGNLREAFF

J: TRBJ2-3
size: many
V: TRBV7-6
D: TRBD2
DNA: TGTGCCAGCAGCTTACTAGCGGAGTATGGGACAGATACGCAGTATTTT
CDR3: CASSLLAEYGTDTQYF

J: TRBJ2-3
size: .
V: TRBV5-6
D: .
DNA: TGTACCAGCAGCTTCTTAGCGGACCCCACAGATACGCAGTATTTT
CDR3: CTSSFLADPTDTQYF

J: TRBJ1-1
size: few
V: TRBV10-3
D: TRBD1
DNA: TGTGCCAGTTGGGACAGAGTGAACACTGAAGCTTTCTTT
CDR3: CASWDRVNTEAFF

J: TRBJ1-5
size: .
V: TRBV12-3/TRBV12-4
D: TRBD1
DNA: TGTGCCAGCAGTTCCACGGGCAGGGGGAACCTTAATCAGCCCCAGCATTTT
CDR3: CASSSTGRGNLNQPQHF

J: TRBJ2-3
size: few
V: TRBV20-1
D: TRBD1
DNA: TGCAGTGCTGGCCCTCTGGACAGGGGGAACACAGATACGCAGTATTTT
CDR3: CSAGPLDRGNTDTQYF

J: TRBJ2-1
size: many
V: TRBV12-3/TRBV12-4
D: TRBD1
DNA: TGTGCCAGCATCCCCCGTGACGAGGGGGCAAGGCATGAGCAGTTCTTC
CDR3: CASIPRDEGARHEQFF

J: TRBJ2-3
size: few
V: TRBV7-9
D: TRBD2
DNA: TGTGCCAGCAGCTTACCCTCTAGCGGGGGGTCAGATACGCAGTATTTT
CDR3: CASSLPSSGGSDTQYF

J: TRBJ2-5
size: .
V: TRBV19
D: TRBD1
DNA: TGTGCCAGTAGTATCGGGACAGGGGGTGCTGAGACCCAGTACTTC
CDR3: CASSIGTGGAETQYF

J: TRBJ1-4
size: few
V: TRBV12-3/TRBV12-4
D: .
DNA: TGTGCCAGCAGCTCCGGGCCTGGCTCTAATGAAAAACTGTTTTTT
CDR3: CASSSGPGSNEKLFF

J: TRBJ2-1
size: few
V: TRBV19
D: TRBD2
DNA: TGTGCCAGTACCCCGACTAGCGGGGGGGCATCACCACATAAACCGTTCTTC
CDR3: CASTPTSGGASPHKPFF

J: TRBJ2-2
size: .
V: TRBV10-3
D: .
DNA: TGTGCCATCAGTGCCAAAAACCCGGGACTGGCGAACACCGGGGAGCTGTTTTTT
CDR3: CAISAKNPGLANTGELFF

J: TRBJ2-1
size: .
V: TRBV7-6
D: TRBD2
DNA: TGTGCCAGCAGCTTAGCCCCCCCCTGGCGGGGGGTAGACTACAATGAGCAGTTCTTC
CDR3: CASSLAPPWRGVDYNEQFF